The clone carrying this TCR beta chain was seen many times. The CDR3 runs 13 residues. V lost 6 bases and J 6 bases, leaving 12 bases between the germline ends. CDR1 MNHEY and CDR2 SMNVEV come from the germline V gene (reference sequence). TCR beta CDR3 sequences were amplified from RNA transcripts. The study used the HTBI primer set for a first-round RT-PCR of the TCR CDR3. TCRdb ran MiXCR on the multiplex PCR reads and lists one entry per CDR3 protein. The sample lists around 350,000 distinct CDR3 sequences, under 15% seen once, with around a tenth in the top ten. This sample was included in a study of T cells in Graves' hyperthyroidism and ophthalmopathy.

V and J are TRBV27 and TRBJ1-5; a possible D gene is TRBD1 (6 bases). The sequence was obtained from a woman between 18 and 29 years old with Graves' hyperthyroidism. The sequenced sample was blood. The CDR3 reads CASSLQGTQPQHF. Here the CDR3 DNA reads TGTGCCAGCAGCTTACAGGGCACTCAGCCCCAGCATTTT.